The 3 T cell receptor beta chains below were found in one sample sequenced in a study of T-cell reconstitution after alpha-beta-depleted transplantation in children. The TCRbeta library incorporated unique molecular identifiers. TCRdb called the PCR reads again in MiXCR, with one record for every CDR3 protein. The sample lists 210,000 or so distinct CDR3 sequences, around 10% occurring once. The sample here was PBMCs from the stem cell graft donor, taken from the stem cell graft. The receptors shown here come from a human donor who donated a stem cell graft to a child with acute lymphoblastic leukemia.

The rearrangement links TRBV3-1 to TRBJ1-3, with D possibly TRBD1 on 6 matching bases. The CDR3 runs 15 residues. Germline assignment: CDR1 LGHDT and CDR2 YNNKEL (reference sequence). V gave up 2 bases and J gave up 2 bases, with 10 bases separating them. CDR3 nucleotides: TGTGCCAGCAGCCAAAGCCCAGGGGCTGGAAACACCATATATTTT. As protein: CASSQSPGAGNTIYF.

The sample holds many counts of this clonotype. The chain recombines TRBV12-3 or TRBV12-4 with TRBJ1-2; D is undetermined. The V gene lost 8 bases and the J gene lost 2 bases, with 15 bases spanning the gap. The CDR3 is made up of 14 amino acids. This chain's CDR3 is CASGRGRENYGYTF. The CDR3 DNA sequence: TGTGCCAGCGGCAGAGGGAGGGAGAACTATGGCTACACCTTC.

This clonotype was seen ten or more times. V gene TRBV6-2 or TRBV6-3 combines with J gene TRBJ1-1; D remains ambiguous. This CDR3 is built from 16 residues. Germline V gene lookup returns CDR1 MNHEY and CDR2 SVGEGT. Trimming removed 6 bases from V and 1 base from J, with 18 bases in between. CDR3 loop: CASSPPGSSTNTEAFF. In DNA, the CDR3 is TGTGCCAGCAGCCCACCCGGGTCCTCGACGAACACTGAAGCTTTCTTT.